This T cell receptor beta chain appears in the sequencing data of a study of beta chain features in type 1 diabetes. Findings of the study overall: Among patients with Type 1 diabetes, TCRB CDR3s were moderately but significantly shorter in every one of the four CD4+ subsets. Insertion counts at VDJ junctions were lower in type 1 diabetes patients, who also showed more deletions there.

Isolation of CD4+ naive, central memory, regulatory and stem cell-like memory cells was achieved by sorting via CD45RO/CCR7/CD25/CD127/CD95/CD27. Purity exceeding 95% was reached by all sorted populations. This clone has a handful of counts. Its antigen is still unknown. As every portion of the isolated RNA was reverse transcribed, the sequencing read expressed TCRB transcripts. Assay: immunoSEQ multiplex PCR; the TCRdb copy retains only in-frame clones and omits some. The repertoire has 400,000 or so clones, 10% to 15% of them found once; the top ten carry about 0.01%. The CDR3 consists of 14 residues. Germline assignment: CDR1 SGHRS and CDR2 YFSETQ. The V end was cut by 0 bases, the J end by 2 bases, with 7 bases between.

The chain is built from TRBV5-1 and TRBJ2-3; D perhaps matches TRBD2 (5 bases). Input material: naive CD4+ T cells from blood. The sequence derives from a woman younger than 35 with type 1 diabetes. The CDR3 spells CASSLDGDTDTQYF. CDR3 in DNA: TGCGCCAGCAGCTTGGACGGGGACACAGATACGCAGTATTTT.